This T cell receptor (beta chain) stems from a study of cytomegalovirus exposure and HLA in healthy donors. The CDR3 is 14 residues long. Germline CDR1 is SEHNR and CDR2 is FQNEAQ (reference sequence). Trimming removed 5 bases from V and 4 bases from J, with 12 bases in between. Primers for the PCR totalled 60 Vbeta and 13 Jbeta. Sequenced by immunoSEQ multiplex PCR; TCRdb stores in-frame clones only, minus some. The sample includes about 150,000 clones, over 75% of them seen just once. What was sequenced was PBMCs. J is TRBJ1-3 and V is TRBV7-9, with D possibly TRBD1 on 6 matching bases. The receptor's source is a woman aged 25 to 39 in good health and CMV-seronegative. The CDR3 DNA is TGTGCCAGCAGCCTACAGGGTTGGGGAAACACCATATATTTT. This sequence encodes CASSLQGWGNTIYF.